Described below is a single TCR beta chain sequence and its context. Its antigen is unknown. This entry comes from a study of cytomegalovirus exposure and HLA in healthy donors. Study-level findings and limits: Segments of the TCR beta V type were, in most cases, productive about 87% or about 30% of the time in an earlier analysis.

CDR3 length equals 14 residues. The ends were cut back, 4 bases at V and 2 bases at J, with 9 bases in the middle. Germline V CDR1 and CDR2: WSHSY, SAAADI. The PCR made use of 60 Vbeta and 13 Jbeta primers. The assay was immunoSEQ multiplex PCR, and TCRdb's table has in-frame clones only and misses some. The sample records 170,000 or so clones, about 80% being singletons. This receptor was taken from a man aged 25 to 40 in good health and CMV-seropositive. The J gene is TRBJ1-5, the V gene TRBV10-2; D might be TRBD1 (6 bases). The sample taken for sequencing was PBMCs. The CDR3 sequence: CASSAAGGNQPQHF. The CDR3 nucleotides are TGCGCCAGCAGTGCCGCAGGGGGCAATCAGCCCCAGCATTTT.